This T cell receptor beta chain emerged from a study of long-term antiretroviral therapy in people with HIV. Points from the study as a whole: Blood in the study was drawn between about 2004 and 2017, possibly under older ART regimens, which may be less effective than current ones.

CDR1 SGHTA and CDR2 FQGNSA come from the germline V gene. The CDR3 runs to 12 residues. Trimming stripped 2 bases from V and 6 bases from J, with 6 bases between. The authors ran the immunoSEQ assay, v3.0, at survey level. Sequenced by immunoSEQ multiplex PCR; TCRdb stores in-frame clones only, minus some. The sample carries 20,000 to 25,000 clones, approximately 80% recorded once. About this clone itself: The antigen is undetermined.

Sequencing used unsorted PBMCs, obtained 0.3 years after starting antiretroviral therapy. The clonotype originates from a man aged 45-65 years with HIV. The chain links TRBV7-2 to TRBJ2-3, with D perhaps TRBD2 (5 bases). This CDR3 is CASSLIADTQYF. In DNA, the CDR3 is TGTGCCAGCAGCTTAATAGCGGATACGCAGTATTTT.